These 18 T cell receptor beta chains share one sample of origin, sequenced in a study of cytomegalovirus exposure and HLA in healthy donors. In the PCR, 60 Vbeta and 13 Jbeta primers were used. Some clones are missing from TCRdb's copy, which holds only in-frame ones; the method was immunoSEQ multiplex PCR. The data show about 200,000 clones, 75% to 90% seen once. The sample was PBMCs. These TCRs come from a woman aged 30 to 39 in good health and CMV-seronegative.

The chain links TRBV5-1 to TRBJ1-2, with TRBD1 identical over 8 bases. This CDR3 has 13 amino acids. Germline CDR1 is SGHRS and CDR2 is YFSETQ. The ends lost 4 bases at V and 8 bases at J; junction bases unmatched: 7. The chain's CDR3 is CASSLDRVEGYTF. The CDR3 DNA sequence: TGCGCCAGCAGCCTGGACAGGGTAGAAGGCTACACCTTC.

A few counts support this clone. This rearrangement joins TRBV27 to TRBJ2-1; D gene uncertain. Germline lookup yields CDR1 MNHEY and CDR2 SMNVEV (reference sequence). The CDR3 has 8 residues. The V end lost 10 bases, the J end lost 9 bases, and 4 bases lay between the germline ends. The CDR3 reads CATFEQFF. CDR3 in DNA: TGTGCCACCTTTGAGCAGTTCTTC.

This chain joins TRBV7-8 and TRBJ2-3; 10 nucleotides match TRBD2. J gave up 4 bases and V 5 bases, and 9 bases lay outside the gene matches. This CDR3 contains 16 residues. CDR1 is SGHVS, CDR2 FQNEAQ, per germline. The CDR3 is CASSRPSGSDADTQYF. In DNA, the CDR3 is TGTGCCAGCAGCCGACCTAGCGGGAGTGACGCAGATACGCAGTATTTT.

This chain links TRBV5-1 with TRBJ2-2; 8 positions agree with TRBD2. The trim removed 5 bases at V and 7 bases at J, leaving 13 bases unmatched. The CDR3 has 16 residues. CDR1 and CDR2 (germline): SGHRS, YFSETQ. CDR3 sequence: CASRTTKLAGNGELFF. In nucleotides, the CDR3 is TGCGCCAGCAGAACAACGAAGCTAGCGGGTAACGGGGAGCTGTTTTTT.

The count of this clone is one. The J gene is TRBJ2-2, the V gene TRBV6-6; no firm D call. The CDR3 is made up of 12 amino acids. Germline V gene data show CDR1 as MNHNY and CDR2 as SVGAGI (reference sequence). V gave up 2 bases and J gave up 11 bases, with 9 bases separating them. The CDR3 DNA reads TGTGCCAGCAGTTACGAATCGGTAGAGCTGTTTTTT. It codes for CASSYESVELFF.

The rearrangement uses TRBV7-2 and TRBJ2-7, with 10 bases matching TRBD2. J was trimmed by 6 bases and V by 5 bases; bases with no gene match: 10. Germline V gene sequence: CDR1 SGHTA, CDR2 FQGNSA. This CDR3 region has 15 residues. CDR3: CASSRDLAGDGEQYF. CDR3 bases: TGTGCCAGCAGCCGTGATCTAGCGGGAGATGGCGAGCAGTACTTC.

This clone showed up just a few times. The chain carries TRBV19 and TRBJ1-5; no definite D call. Germline CDR1 reads LNHDA; CDR2 reads SQIVND (reference sequence). There are 15 residues in the CDR3. V was trimmed by 5 bases and J by 4 bases, leaving 15 bases between them. CDR3 DNA: TGTGCCAGTAGTCGATATATGGGCTATAATCAGCCCCAGCATTTT. It is translated as CASSRYMGYNQPQHF.

CDR3 DNA: TGTGCCAGCAGCCCTCAATCTAGGGGAGGACCAGATACGCAGTATTTT. It specifies CASSPQSRGGPDTQYF. The V gene is TRBV9, the J gene TRBJ2-3; tentative D call: TRBD2 (6 bases). Germline-derived CDR1 and CDR2 are SGDLS and YYNGEE. The CDR3 has 16 amino acids. Trimming took 4 bases from V and 4 from J, leaving 19 bases between them.

V usage is TRBV27 and J usage is TRBJ1-1; D ambiguous. There are 15 residues in the CDR3. Germline V gives CDR1 MNHEY, CDR2 SMNVEV (reference sequence). The germline V and J ends were trimmed by 8 bases and 1 base, with 17 bases remaining between them. The CDR3 bases are TGTGCCAGCCGACACTTTAACGAAGGGAACACTGAAGCTTTCTTT. Translated: CASRHFNEGNTEAFF.

V gene TRBV29-1 combines with J gene TRBJ2-2, with no clear D. The V end was cut by 3 bases, the J end by 6 bases, with 8 bases between. Per the germline V gene, CDR1 is SQVTM and CDR2 is ANQGSEA. This CDR3 spans 12 amino acids. CDR3 nucleotide sequence: TGCAGCGTTGACTGGCAGGCCGGGGAGCTGTTTTTT. Translated: CSVDWQAGELFF.

A few counts support this clone. The CDR3 sequence: CASRTDREDEKLFF. CDR3 in DNA: TGTGCCAGTAGGACGGACAGGGAAGACGAAAAACTGTTTTTT. The V call is TRBV19, the J call TRBJ1-4; 8 nucleotides line up with TRBD1. CDR1 LNHDA and CDR2 SQIVND come from the germline V gene (reference sequence). The V and J ends lost 6 bases and 8 bases, in that order; junction bases with no gene match: 8. The CDR3 is made up of 14 amino acids.

This clone was observed once. This chain joins TRBV7-6 and TRBJ2-5; 8 nucleotides align to TRBD2. There are 15 residues in the CDR3. Germline-derived CDR1 and CDR2 are SGHVS and FNYEAQ. The V and J ends lost 6 bases and 5 bases, in that order; junction bases with no gene match: 11. CDR3 loop: CASRPRAAGAETQYF. DNA for the CDR3: TGTGCCAGCAGACCCCGGGCAGCGGGAGCTGAGACCCAGTACTTC. The entire variable domain, with the rest obtained from reference TRBV7-6 and TRBJ2-5, is as follows: GAGVSQSPRYKVTKRGQDVALRCDPISGHVSLYWYRQALGQGPEFLTYFNYEAQQDKSGLPNDRFSAERPEGSISTLTIQRTEQRDSAMYRCASRPRAAGAETQYFGPGTRLLVL.

This clone showed up just once. V and J are TRBV2 and TRBJ2-5, with D perhaps matching TRBD1 (5 bases). Germline CDR1 is SNHLY and CDR2 is FYNNEI. Between the trimmed V and J ends, which lost 3 bases and 3 bases, there was a span of 11 bases. The CDR3 loop spans 14 amino acids. The chain's CDR3 is CASSEGRAKETQYF. The CDR3 nucleotides read TGTGCCAGCAGTGAGGGCAGGGCCAAAGAGACCCAGTACTTC. The complete variable domain, with remaining parts taken from reference TRBV2 and TRBJ2-5, reads EPEVTQTPSHQVTQMGQEVILRCVPISNHLYFYWYRQILGQKVEFLVSFYNNEISEKSEIFDDQFSVERPDGSNFTLKIRSTKLEDSAMYFCASSEGRAKETQYFGPGTRLLVL.

The chain has TRBV6-5 and TRBJ2-7; 12 bases are a match to TRBD2. The CDR3 consists of 14 residues. V gave up 6 bases and J gave up 4 bases; unmatched junction bases: 4. Germline CDR1 MNHEY, CDR2 SVGAGI. This CDR3 reads CASRRLAGVYEQYF. The CDR3 nucleotides are TGTGCCAGCAGGCGACTAGCGGGAGTTTACGAGCAGTACTTC.

The J gene is TRBJ2-5, the V gene TRBV6-6, with D perhaps matching TRBD2 (6 bases). The V end was cut by 4 bases, the J end by 2 bases, with 8 bases between. The germline gives CDR1 MNHNY, CDR2 SVGAGI (reference sequence). The CDR3 runs to 13 residues. The CDR3 nucleotides are TGTGCCAGCAGTTCGGGACTGCAAGAGACCCAGTACTTC. It translates to CASSSGLQETQYF.

The V call is TRBV29-1, the J call TRBJ2-5; no clear D gene. V shed 2 bases and J shed 5 bases, with 9 bases lying between them. The CDR3 is 12 residues long. The germline gives CDR1 SQVTM, CDR2 ANQGSEA. CDR3 DNA: TGCAGCGTTGAAAGTGGAGTGGAGACCCAGTACTTC. This sequence encodes CSVESGVETQYF.

The chain joins TRBV5-4 to TRBJ1-3; D possibly corresponds to TRBD1 (6 bases). V lost 3 bases and J lost 3, with 16 bases in between. This CDR3 is 16 amino acids long. Germline V lookup: CDR1 SGHNT, CDR2 YYREEE (reference sequence). Here the CDR3 DNA reads TGTGCCAGCAGCTCAAAAGACAGGCATTATGGAAACACCATATATTTT. This codes for CASSSKDRHYGNTIYF. Combining the CDR3 with reference TRBV5-4 and TRBJ1-3 gives the whole variable domain ETGVTQSPTHLIKTRGQQVTLRCSSQSGHNTVSWYQQALGQGPQFIFQYYREEENGRGNFPPRFSGLQFPNYSSELNVNALELDDSALYLCASSSKDRHYGNTIYFGEGSWLTVV.

This chain links TRBV7-8 with TRBJ2-5; 7 positions agree with TRBD2. The germline V gene encodes CDR1 SGHVS and CDR2 FQNEAQ. CDR3 length: 15 residues. Trimming at V came to 2 bases and at J to 5 bases, leaving 8 bases not matched to a gene. The CDR3 here is CASSLSGTKGETQYF. The CDR3 DNA is TGTGCCAGCAGCTTAAGCGGGACGAAGGGGGAGACCCAGTACTTC.